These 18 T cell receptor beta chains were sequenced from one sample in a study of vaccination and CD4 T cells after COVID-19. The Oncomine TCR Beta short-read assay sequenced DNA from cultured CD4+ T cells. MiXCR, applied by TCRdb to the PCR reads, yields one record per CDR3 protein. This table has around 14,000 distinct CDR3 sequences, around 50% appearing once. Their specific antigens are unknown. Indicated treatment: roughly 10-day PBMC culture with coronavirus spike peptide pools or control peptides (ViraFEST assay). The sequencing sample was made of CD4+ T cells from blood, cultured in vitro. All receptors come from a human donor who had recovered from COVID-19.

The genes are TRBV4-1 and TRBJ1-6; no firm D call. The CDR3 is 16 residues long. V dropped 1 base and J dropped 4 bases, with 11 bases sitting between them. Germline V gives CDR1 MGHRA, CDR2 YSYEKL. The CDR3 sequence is CASSQGAGIYNSPLHF. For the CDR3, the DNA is TGCGCCAGCAGCCAAGGGGCGGGGATTTATAATTCACCCCTCCACTTT.

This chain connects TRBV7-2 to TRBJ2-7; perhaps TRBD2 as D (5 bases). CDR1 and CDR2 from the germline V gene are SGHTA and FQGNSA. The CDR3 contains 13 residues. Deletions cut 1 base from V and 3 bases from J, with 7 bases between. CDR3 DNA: TGTGCCAGCAGCTTAGGGGCGGGCTACGAGCAGTACTTC. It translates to CASSLGAGYEQYF.

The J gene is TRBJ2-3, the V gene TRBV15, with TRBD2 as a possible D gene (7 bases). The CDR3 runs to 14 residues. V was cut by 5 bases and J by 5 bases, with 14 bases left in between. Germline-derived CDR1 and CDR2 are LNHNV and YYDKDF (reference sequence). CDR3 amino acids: CATSRYREGDTQYF. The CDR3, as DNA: TGTGCCACCAGCCGATACAGGGAGGGAGATACGCAGTATTTT.

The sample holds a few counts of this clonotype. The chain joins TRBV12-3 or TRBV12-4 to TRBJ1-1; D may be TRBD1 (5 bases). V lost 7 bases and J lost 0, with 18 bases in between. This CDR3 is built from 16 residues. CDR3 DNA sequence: TGTGCCAGCACCCCCTTTTCGGACACAGTGAACACTGAAGCTTTCTTT. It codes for CASTPFSDTVNTEAFF.

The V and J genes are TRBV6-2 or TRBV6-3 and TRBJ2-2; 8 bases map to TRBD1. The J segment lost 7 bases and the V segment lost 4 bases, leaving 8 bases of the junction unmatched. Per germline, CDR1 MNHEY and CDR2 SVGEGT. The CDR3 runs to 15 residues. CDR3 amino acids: CASSLGRGRDGELFF. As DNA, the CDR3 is TGTGCCAGCAGTTTAGGCAGGGGGCGCGACGGGGAGCTGTTTTTT.

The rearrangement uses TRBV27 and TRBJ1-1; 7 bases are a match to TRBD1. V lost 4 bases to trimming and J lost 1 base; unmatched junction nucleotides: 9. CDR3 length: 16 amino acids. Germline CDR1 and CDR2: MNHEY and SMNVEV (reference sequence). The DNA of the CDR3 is TGTGCCAGCAGTTCCCGAGAGGGGGCGGGGAACACTGAAGCTTTCTTT. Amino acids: CASSSREGAGNTEAFF.

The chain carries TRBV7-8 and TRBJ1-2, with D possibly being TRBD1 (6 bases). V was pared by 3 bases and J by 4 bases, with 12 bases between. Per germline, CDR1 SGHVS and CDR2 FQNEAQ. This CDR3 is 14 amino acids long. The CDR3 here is CASSLQLTGYGYTF. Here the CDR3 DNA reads TGTGCCAGCAGCTTGCAGTTGACAGGCTATGGCTACACCTTC. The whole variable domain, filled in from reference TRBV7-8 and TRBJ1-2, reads GAGVSQSPRYKVAKRGQDVALRCDPISGHVSLFWYQQALGQGPEFLTYFQNEAQLDKSGLPSDRFFAERPEGSVSTLKIQRTQQEDSAVYLCASSLQLTGYGYTFGSGTRLTVV.

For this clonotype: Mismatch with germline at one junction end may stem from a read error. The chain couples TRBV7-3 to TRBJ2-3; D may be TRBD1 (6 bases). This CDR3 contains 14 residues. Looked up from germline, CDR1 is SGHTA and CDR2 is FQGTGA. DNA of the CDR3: TGTACCAGCAGCTTGGACAGAAGCACAGATACGCAGTATTTT. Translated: CTSSLDRSTDTQYF.

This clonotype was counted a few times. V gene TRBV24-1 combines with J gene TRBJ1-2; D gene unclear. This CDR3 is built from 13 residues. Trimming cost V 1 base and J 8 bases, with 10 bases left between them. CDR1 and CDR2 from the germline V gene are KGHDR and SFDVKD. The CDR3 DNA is TGTGCCACCAGTGATTTTCCAGCTCAAGGCTACACCTTC. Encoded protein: CATSDFPAQGYTF.

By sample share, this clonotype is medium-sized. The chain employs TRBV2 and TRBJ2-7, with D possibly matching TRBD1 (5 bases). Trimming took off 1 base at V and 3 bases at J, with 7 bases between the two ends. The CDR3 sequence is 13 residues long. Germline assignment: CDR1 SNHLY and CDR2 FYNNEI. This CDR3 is CASSEVGLYEQYF. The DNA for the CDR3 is TGTGCCAGCAGTGAAGTGGGGCTCTACGAGCAGTACTTC.

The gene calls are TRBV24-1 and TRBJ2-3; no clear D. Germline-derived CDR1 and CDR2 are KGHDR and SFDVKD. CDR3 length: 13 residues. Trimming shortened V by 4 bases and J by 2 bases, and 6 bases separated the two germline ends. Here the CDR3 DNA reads TGTGCCACCAGTGACGTCCACACAGATACGCAGTATTTT. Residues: CATSDVHTDTQYF.

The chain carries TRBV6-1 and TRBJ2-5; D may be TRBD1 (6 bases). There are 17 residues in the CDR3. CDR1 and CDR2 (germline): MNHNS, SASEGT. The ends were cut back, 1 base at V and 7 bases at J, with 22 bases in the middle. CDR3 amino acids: CASSEGPPAGAVGTQYF. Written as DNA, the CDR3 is TGTGCCAGCAGTGAAGGACCGCCTGCAGGGGCCGTAGGGACCCAGTACTTC.

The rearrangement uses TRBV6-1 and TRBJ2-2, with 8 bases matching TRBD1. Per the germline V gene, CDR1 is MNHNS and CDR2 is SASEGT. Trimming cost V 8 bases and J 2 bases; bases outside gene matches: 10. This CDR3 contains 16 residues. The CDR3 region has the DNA TGTGCCAGCGCCTACAGGGGGAAAATAAACACCGGGGAGCTGTTTTTT. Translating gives CASAYRGKINTGELFF.

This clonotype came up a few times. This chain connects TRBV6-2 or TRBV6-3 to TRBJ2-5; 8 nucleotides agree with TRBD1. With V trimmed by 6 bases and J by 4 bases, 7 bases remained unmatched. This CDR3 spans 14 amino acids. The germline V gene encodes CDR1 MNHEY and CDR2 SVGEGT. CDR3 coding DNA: TGTGCCAGCAGGAATTCAGGGGGCTTAGAGACCCAGTACTTC. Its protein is CASRNSGGLETQYF.

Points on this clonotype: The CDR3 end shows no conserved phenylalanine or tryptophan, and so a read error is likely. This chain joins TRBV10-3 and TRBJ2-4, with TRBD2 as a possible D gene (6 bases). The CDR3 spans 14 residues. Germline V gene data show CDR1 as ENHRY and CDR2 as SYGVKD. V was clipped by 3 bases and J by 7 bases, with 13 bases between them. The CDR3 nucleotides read TGTGCCATCAGTGACGGGACTGTCTGGAACATTCAGTACCTC. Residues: CAISDGTVWNIQYL.

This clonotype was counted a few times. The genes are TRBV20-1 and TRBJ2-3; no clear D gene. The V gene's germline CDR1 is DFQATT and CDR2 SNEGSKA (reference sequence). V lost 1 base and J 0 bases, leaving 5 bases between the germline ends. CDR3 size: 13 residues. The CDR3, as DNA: TGCAGTGCTAGAGTTTCTAGCACAGATACGCAGTATTTT. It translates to CSARVSSTDTQYF.

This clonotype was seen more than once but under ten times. DNA for the CDR3: TGTGCCAGCAGTGGCAACAGGGGTCTGAACACTGAAGCTTTCTTT. It yields the protein CASSGNRGLNTEAFF. The V call is TRBV6-1, the J call TRBJ1-1; 7 nucleotides line up with TRBD1. V was pared by 4 bases and J by 0 bases, with 5 bases of the junction left unmatched. Germline V gene sequence: CDR1 MNHNS, CDR2 SASEGT. The CDR3 has 15 residues.

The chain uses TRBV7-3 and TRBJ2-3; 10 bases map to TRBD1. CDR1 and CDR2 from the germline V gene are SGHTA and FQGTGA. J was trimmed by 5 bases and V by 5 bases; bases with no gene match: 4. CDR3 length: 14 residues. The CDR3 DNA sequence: TGTGCCAGCAGCCGGGACAGGGGAGAAGATACGCAGTATTTT. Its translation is CASSRDRGEDTQYF.